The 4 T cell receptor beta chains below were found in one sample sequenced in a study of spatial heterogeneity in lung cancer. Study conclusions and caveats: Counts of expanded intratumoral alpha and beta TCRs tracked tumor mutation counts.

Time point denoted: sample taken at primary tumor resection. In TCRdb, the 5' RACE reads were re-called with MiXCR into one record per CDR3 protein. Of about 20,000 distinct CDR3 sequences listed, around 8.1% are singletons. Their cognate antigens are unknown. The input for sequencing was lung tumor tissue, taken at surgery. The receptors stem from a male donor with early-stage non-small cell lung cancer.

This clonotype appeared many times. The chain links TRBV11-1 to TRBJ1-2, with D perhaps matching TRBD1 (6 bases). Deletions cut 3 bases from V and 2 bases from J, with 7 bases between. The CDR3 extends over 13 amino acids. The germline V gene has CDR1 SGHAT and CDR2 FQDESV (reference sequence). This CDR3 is CASSFTGNYGYTF. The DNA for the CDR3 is TGTGCCAGCAGCTTTACAGGGAACTATGGCTACACCTTC.

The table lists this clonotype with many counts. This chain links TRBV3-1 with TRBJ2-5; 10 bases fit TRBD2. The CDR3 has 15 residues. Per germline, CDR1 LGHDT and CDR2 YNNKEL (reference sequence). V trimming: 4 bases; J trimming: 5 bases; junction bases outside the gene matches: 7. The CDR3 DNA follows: TGTGCCAGCAGCCCCTTGGGACTAGCGTCGGAGACCCAGTACTTC. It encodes CASSPLGLASETQYF.

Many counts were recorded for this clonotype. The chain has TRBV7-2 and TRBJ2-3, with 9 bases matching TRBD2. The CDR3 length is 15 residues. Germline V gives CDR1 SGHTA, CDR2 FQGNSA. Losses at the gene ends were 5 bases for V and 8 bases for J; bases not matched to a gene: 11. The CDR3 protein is CASSQVAGGRGTQYF. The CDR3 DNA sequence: TGTGCCAGCAGCCAAGTGGCGGGGGGGAGGGGTACGCAGTATTTT.

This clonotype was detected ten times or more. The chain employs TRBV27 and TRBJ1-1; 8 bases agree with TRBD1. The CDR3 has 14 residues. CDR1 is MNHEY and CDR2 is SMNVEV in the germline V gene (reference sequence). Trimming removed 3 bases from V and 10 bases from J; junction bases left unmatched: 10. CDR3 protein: CASSFYGQGQGAFF. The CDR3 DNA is TGTGCCAGCAGTTTCTACGGACAGGGACAAGGAGCTTTCTTT.